The T cell receptor beta chain described here comes from a study of blood T cell repertoires in COVID-19 (dated by TCRdb to about 2020). Study-level background: Samples covering the acute and convalescent phases of COVID-19 were provided by collaborators in the United States, Italy and Spain. The prospective study material was composed of cDNA or gDNA derived from T cells, B-cell-depleted T cells, or PBMCs. Deeply sampled blood TCRbeta repertoires from subjects exposed to, actively infected with, or recovered from COVID-19 were included in the dataset. The repertoires were made available in a free public database intended to serve as a resource for research on the immune response to SARS-CoV-2. Samples were obtained from the ongoing ImmuneRACE study (first 160 participants) and from 950 to 1,500 subjects provided by 6 global collaborators. The sample metadata nearly always contained a de-identified subject ID, COVID-19 status, age in years and sex. Where available, HLA class I and class II types were obtained from metadata supplied by the sample provider rather than from assay-based typing. Findings and caveats that apply to the study as a whole: The amount of clinical and demographic metadata varied by source and participant and was provided uncurated.

Each collaborating institution followed its own protocols to collect whole blood in K2EDTA tubes. For TCRbeta analysis, collaborators shipped samples as frozen whole blood, isolated PBMCs, or DNA extracted from either of those sample types. TCRbeta CDR3 regions were amplified from genomic DNA by means of the immunoSEQ Assay, a bias-controlled multiplex PCR. The authors' pipeline ran thus. Within the assay, amplification of reference gene primers was used to estimate how many nucleated cells each sample contained. Sequence reads were collapsed and filtered to measure the absolute abundance of every unique TCRbeta CDR3 rearrangement. For each sample, productive Simpson clonality was calculated as the square root of Simpson's diversity index across productive rearrangements. This is the immuneACCESS table as TCRdb keeps it, with only in-frame sequences that have V and J called. A part of the clones is gone; compared with another copy, unresolved V genes explain less than half, and the rest is unexplained. V and J calls and clone size are copied from that table; D and trimming were computed from the DNA. In this sample the table shows 400,000 to 550,000 clones, around nine tenths of which occur a single time. About 4.3% of the sample is in the top ten clones.

Details on this clone: Its antigen is currently not known. No base-level quality is on record; no much larger clone is a single base apart.

V is cut by 4 bases and J by 2 bases, and the space between the germline ends is 12 bases. The CDR3 numbers 15 residues from cysteine through phenylalanine. Only CDR3 DNA is held: 45 bases, read in frame from base 1. The CDR1 and CDR2 encoded by the germline V gene are MNHEY and SVGAGI. The TCR sequence derives from a woman in her twenties or thirties with acute or convalescent COVID-19. The sample was peripheral blood. In this chain, TRBV6-5 is recombined with TRBJ1-3; TRBD1 could be the D gene, as 6 bases match. This receptor carries the CDR3 CASSLTGSAGNTIYF. The nucleotides are TGTGCCAGCAGTTTAACAGGGAGCGCTGGAAACACCATATATTTT.